Shown below are 19 T cell receptor beta chains from a single sample sequenced in a study of cytomegalovirus exposure and HLA in healthy donors. Primers: 60 Vbeta forward and 13 Jbeta reverse. Assay: immunoSEQ multiplex PCR; the TCRdb copy retains only in-frame clones and omits some. This table holds around 210,000 clones, approximately 79% found once. Sequenced sample: PBMCs. These receptors were obtained from a man between 45 and 60 years old in good health and CMV-seronegative.

The chain couples TRBV5-6 to TRBJ2-1; D gene unclear. Germline V CDR1 and CDR2: SGHDT, YYEEEE. V was cut by 5 bases and J by 1 base, with 13 bases left in between. The CDR3 contains 15 residues. The CDR3 region has the DNA TGTGCCAGCAGGTCCCGAGCGATGTCCTACAATGAGCAGTTCTTC. Translated: CASRSRAMSYNEQFF.

The chain couples TRBV28 to TRBJ2-7; TRBD1 matches 9 bases. The germline CDR1 and CDR2 sequences are MDHEN and SYDVKM. V was clipped by 9 bases and J by 3 bases; unmatched bases: 15. The CDR3 totals 16 residues. The CDR3: CASEHSGDRAIYEQYF. For the CDR3, the DNA is TGTGCCAGTGAGCATAGTGGGGACAGGGCAATCTACGAGCAGTACTTC.

This clone was observed once. This chain links TRBV9 with TRBJ2-1, with TRBD2 matching 10 bases. The J segment lost 0 bases and the V segment lost 0 bases, leaving 6 bases of the junction unmatched. The CDR3 is made up of 18 amino acids. Germline-derived CDR1 and CDR2 are SGDLS and YYNGEE. CDR3 protein: CASSVDFGTSASYNEQFF. In DNA form, the CDR3 reads TGTGCCAGCAGCGTAGATTTTGGGACTAGCGCCTCCTACAATGAGCAGTTCTTC.

The chain employs TRBV9 and TRBJ1-2, with TRBD1 as a possible D gene (5 bases). Germline V gene data show CDR1 as SGDLS and CDR2 as YYNGEE. The CDR3 is 15 amino acids. V was cut by 2 bases and J by 0 bases, with 11 bases left in between. This CDR3 is CASSVDSTPNYGYTF. The CDR3 DNA is TGTGCCAGCAGCGTTGACAGTACTCCTAACTATGGCTACACCTTC. The entire variable domain, with the rest obtained from reference TRBV9 and TRBJ1-2, is as follows: DSGVTQTPKHLITATGQRVTLRCSPRSGDLSVYWYQQSLDQGLQFLIQYYNGEERAKGNILERFSAQQFPDLHSELNLSSLELGDSALYFCASSVDSTPNYGYTFGSGTRLTVV.

This clone was detected a few times. This sequence joins TRBV19 and TRBJ2-2; tentatively, D is TRBD1 (6 bases). The CDR3 totals 16 residues. Trimming took off 4 bases at V and 7 bases at J, with 19 bases between the two ends. Germline CDR1 and CDR2: LNHDA and SQIVND (reference sequence). The CDR3 sequence is CASSTPFRGRDGELFF. Here the CDR3 DNA reads TGTGCCAGTAGTACCCCGTTCAGGGGAAGGGACGGGGAGCTGTTTTTT.

V is TRBV4-2 and J is TRBJ2-3, with 8 bases matching TRBD2. With V trimmed by 5 bases and J by 5 bases, 9 bases remained unmatched. This CDR3 comprises 15 residues. Per germline, CDR1 LGHNA and CDR2 YNFKEQ. The CDR3, as DNA: TGTGCCAGCAGCTCCCGGATGGCGGGGGGAGATACGCAGTATTTT. Translated: CASSSRMAGGDTQYF.

In DNA form, the CDR3 reads TGTGCCAGCACTCCGACAGGGGGCTCCTACGAGCAGTACTTC. Translation: CASTPTGGSYEQYF. The chain couples TRBV28 to TRBJ2-7; TRBD1 matches at 9 bases. Germline-derived CDR1 and CDR2 are MDHEN and SYDVKM. The CDR3 totals 14 residues. V lost 7 bases, J lost 0 bases, and 4 bases stayed unmatched.

This rearrangement joins TRBV2 to TRBJ1-2; D call uncertain. Germline V gene lookup returns CDR1 SNHLY and CDR2 FYNNEI. Trimming left V 6 bases short and J 0 bases short, with 11 bases between. CDR3 length equals 14 residues. DNA of the CDR3: TGTGCCAGCAGCTCGCAGATGCCTAACTATGGCTACACCTTC. Its translation is CASSSQMPNYGYTF.

The gene calls are TRBV5-6 and TRBJ2-3; tentatively, D is TRBD2 (5 bases). The V end was cut by 1 base, the J end by 1 base, with 10 bases between. The V gene's germline CDR1 is SGHDT and CDR2 YYEEEE. The CDR3 has 15 amino acids. The CDR3 protein is CASSLLDSGTDTQYF. CDR3 DNA: TGTGCCAGCAGCTTGTTGGATAGCGGCACAGATACGCAGTATTTT.

The V and J genes are TRBV13 and TRBJ2-5; D is unclear. From germline, CDR1 is PRHDT and CDR2 FYEKMQ (reference sequence). The CDR3 has 15 amino acids. The germline V and J ends were trimmed by 5 bases and 5 bases, with 18 bases remaining between them. The CDR3 sequence is CASSPGRYGAETQYF. In nucleotides, the CDR3 is TGTGCCAGCAGCCCCGGCCGCTATGGAGCGGAGACCCAGTACTTC.

The V gene is TRBV9, the J gene TRBJ1-1, with D possibly TRBD1 on 5 matching bases. In germline, CDR1 is SGDLS, CDR2 YYNGEE. This CDR3 is built from 14 residues. Between the trimmed V and J ends, which lost 0 bases and 8 bases, there was a span of 14 bases. The CDR3 sequence is CASSVGQGNREAFF. CDR3 DNA: TGTGCCAGCAGCGTAGGGCAGGGAAATAGAGAAGCTTTCTTT.

CDR3: CASRLGGANQETQYF. In DNA form, the CDR3 reads TGCGCCAGCAGGCTAGGGGGCGCGAACCAAGAGACCCAGTACTTC. The V call is TRBV5-1, the J call TRBJ2-5, with 7 nucleotides matching TRBD1. From germline, CDR1 is SGHRS and CDR2 YFSETQ. Trimming took 5 bases from V and 0 from J; bases not matched to a gene: 7. CDR3 length: 15 residues.

This rearrangement joins TRBV5-4 to TRBJ2-3, with D perhaps TRBD1 (5 bases). Germline assignment: CDR1 SGHNT and CDR2 YYREEE (reference sequence). Trimming cost V 4 bases and J 1 base, with 16 bases left between them. The CDR3 length is 16 residues. This chain's CDR3 is CASSLPLQTGTDTQYF. Here the CDR3 DNA reads TGTGCCAGCAGCCTCCCCCTCCAGACAGGCACAGATACGCAGTATTTT.

The chain has TRBV7-8 and TRBJ2-7; D ambiguous. Per germline, CDR1 SGHVS and CDR2 FQNEAQ. The V end lost 2 bases, the J end lost 2 bases, and 13 bases lay between the germline ends. The CDR3 is 15 residues long. The CDR3 region has the DNA TGTGCCAGCAGCTTAATCTCCCAATTAGCCTACGAGCAGTACTTC. Translating gives CASSLISQLAYEQYF.

The rearrangement links TRBV5-4 to TRBJ2-4, with TRBD2 as a possible D gene (7 bases). The CDR3 runs to 14 residues. V gave up 4 bases and J gave up 1 base, with 9 bases separating them. Germline CDR1 reads SGHNT; CDR2 reads YYREEE (reference sequence). In DNA form, the CDR3 reads TGTGCCAGCAGCGGGGGGGCCGCCAAAAACATTCAGTACTTC. Protein sequence: CASSGGAAKNIQYF.

This rearrangement joins TRBV28 to TRBJ2-1; D might be TRBD2 (6 bases). CDR1 and CDR2 from the germline V gene are MDHEN and SYDVKM. The V end was cut by 3 bases, the J end by 9 bases, with 15 bases between. This CDR3 has 14 residues. CDR3 in DNA: TGTGCCAGCAGTTTCCCTACACAGGAGGGTGAGCAGTTCTTC. Translated, it gives CASSFPTQEGEQFF.

The chain links TRBV6-5 to TRBJ2-2; TRBD1 agrees at 12 bases. Trimming removed 4 bases from V and 4 bases from J; junction bases left unmatched: 4. CDR1 is MNHEY, CDR2 SVGAGI, per germline. This CDR3 region has 16 residues. The DNA for the CDR3 is TGTGCCAGCAGTTTGGGACAGGGGGCTTTCACCGGGGAGCTGTTTTTT. Translated: CASSLGQGAFTGELFF.

This clone was observed a few times. This chain joins TRBV12-5 and TRBJ1-1; 8 positions agree with TRBD1. The CDR3 is 14 residues long. CDR1 and CDR2 (germline): LGHNT, FRNRAP. V lost 4 bases to trimming and J lost 7 bases; unmatched junction nucleotides: 8. CDR3 sequence (DNA): TGTGCTAGTGGTTCCATGGGACAGGCTGTTGAAGCTTTCTTT. Protein product: CASGSMGQAVEAFF.

This sequence joins TRBV29-1 and TRBJ1-1, with TRBD1 matching 9 bases. Germline lookup yields CDR1 SQVTM and CDR2 ANQGSEA. The CDR3 totals 14 residues. V lost 7 bases, J lost 6 bases, and 12 bases stayed unmatched. As DNA, the CDR3 is TGCAGCGCCGAGCCCGGGACAGGGACTGCTGAAGCTTTCTTT. Amino acids: CSAEPGTGTAEAFF.